These T cell receptor beta chains were read from a single sample in a study of blood T cell repertoires in COVID-19. Here immunoSEQ multiplex PCR was the method, and the copy in TCRdb shows in-frame clones only, minus some. The sample shows over 150,000 clones, roughly 85% of them seen only once. The sequenced sample consisted of PBMCs or T cells enriched from blood (not recorded which). The receptors were sampled from a man aged 40-49 years who had recovered from COVID-19. Both conserved end residues are part of each CDR3. A D gene is named only where the DNA matches it firmly. Not all rows give a size; the values are once, few, many and, for expanded clones, a class.

J gene,V gene,D gene,clone size,CDR3 protein,CDR3 DNA
TRBJ1-1,TRBV3-1/TRBV3-2,-,-,CASSQATGKAFF,TGTGCCAGCAGCCAAGCAACAGGGAAAGCTTTCTTT
TRBJ1-2,TRBV5-5,TRBD1,few,CASSLWQGQFYGYTF,TGTGCCAGCAGCTTGTGGCAGGGACAGTTCTATGGCTACACCTTC
TRBJ2-7,TRBV4-1,-,-,CASSQLTIPDSSYEQYF,TGCGCCAGCAGCCAACTTACTATACCGGACAGCTCCTACGAGCAGTACTTC
TRBJ1-1,TRBV19,-,-,CASSINQGSTEAFF,TGTGCCAGTAGTATAAATCAGGGGAGTACTGAAGCTTTCTTT
TRBJ1-1,TRBV18,-,-,CASSRRQKMNTEAFF,TGTGCCAGCTCACGGCGACAGAAAATGAACACTGAAGCTTTCTTT
TRBJ2-1,TRBV9,-,-,CASSVVPTYNEQFF,TGTGCCAGCAGCGTAGTACCTACCTACAATGAGCAGTTCTTC
TRBJ1-1,TRBV11-3,-,-,CASSFAQAMNTEAFF,TGTGCCAGCAGCTTCGCGCAGGCCATGAACACTGAAGCTTTCTTT
TRBJ2-7,TRBV2,TRBD1,-,CASRDPGQYYEQYF,TGTGCCAGCAGGGATCCGGGACAGTACTACGAGCAGTACTTC
TRBJ1-5,TRBV27,TRBD1,-,CASSASADRAQPQHF,TGTGCCAGCAGTGCTTCGGCCGACAGGGCTCAGCCCCAGCATTTT
TRBJ2-5,TRBV9,-,-,CASSVAGGARETQYF,TGTGCCAGCAGCGTAGCTGGGGGGGCCCGGGAGACCCAGTACTTC
TRBJ2-7,TRBV5-1,-,few,CASSPEGAYEQYF,TGCGCCAGCAGCCCCGAAGGGGCGTACGAGCAGTACTTC
TRBJ2-7,TRBV12-3/TRBV12-4,-,-,CASSRTGNEQYF,TGTGCCAGCAGCCGAACAGGCAACGAGCAGTACTTC